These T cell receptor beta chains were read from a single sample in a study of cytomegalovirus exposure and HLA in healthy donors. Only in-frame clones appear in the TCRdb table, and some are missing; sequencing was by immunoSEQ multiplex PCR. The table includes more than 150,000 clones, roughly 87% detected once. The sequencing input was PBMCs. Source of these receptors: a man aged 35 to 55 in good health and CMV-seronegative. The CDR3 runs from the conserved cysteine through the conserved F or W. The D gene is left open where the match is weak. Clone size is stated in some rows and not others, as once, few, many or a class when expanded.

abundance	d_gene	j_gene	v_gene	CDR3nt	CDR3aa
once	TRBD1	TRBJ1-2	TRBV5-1	TGCGCCAGCAGCGAAAGGACAGGTAGTGGCTATGGCTACACCTTC	CASSERTGSGYGYTF
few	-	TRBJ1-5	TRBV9	TGTGCCAGCAGCGCCGGGCAGGGGATCGGGAGCAATCAGCCCCAGCATTTT	CASSAGQGIGSNQPQHF
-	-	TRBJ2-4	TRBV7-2	TGTGCCAGCAGCTTAGGGGCAGGTCCCAATCCAAAAAACATTCAGTACTTC	CASSLGAGPNPKNIQYF
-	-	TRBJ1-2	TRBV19	TGTGCCAGTATTCGCCGGGGGACCTATGGCTACACCTTC	CASIRRGTYGYTF
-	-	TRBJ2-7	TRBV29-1	TGCAGCGTTGATTCTATGGGGGGCGAGCAGTACTTC	CSVDSMGGEQYF
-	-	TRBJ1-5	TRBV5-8	TGTGCCAGCAGCTTGGGGAGGGTGCGGAGCAATCAGCCCCAGCATTTT	CASSLGRVRSNQPQHF
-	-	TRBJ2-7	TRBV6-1	TGTGCCAGCAGTCGCGACAGTTACGAGCAGTACTTC	CASSRDSYEQYF
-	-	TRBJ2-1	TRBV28	TGTGCCAGCAGTCCGCAGGGTCAGGGGTACAATGAGCAGTTCTTC	CASSPQGQGYNEQFF
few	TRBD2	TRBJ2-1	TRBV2	TGTGCCAGCAGTGACCCGCTTTCAACTAGCGGGAGTTACAATGAGCAGTTCTTC	CASSDPLSTSGSYNEQFF
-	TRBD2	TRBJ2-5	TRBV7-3	TGTGCCAGCAGCTTAAAGGCGGGAGTTCGAGAGACCCAGTACTTC	CASSLKAGVRETQYF
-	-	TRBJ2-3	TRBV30	TGTGCCTGGAGTGTATATGCAGGGTCCCCCGCAGATACGCAGTATTTT	CAWSVYAGSPADTQYF
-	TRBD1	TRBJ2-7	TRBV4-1	TGCGCCAGCAGCCAAGTTGAGGGACAGGGGGCACTCGAGCAGTACTTC	CASSQVEGQGALEQYF
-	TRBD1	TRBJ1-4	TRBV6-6	TGTGCCAGCAGTCGACAGGGAGATGAAAAACTGTTTTTT	CASSRQGDEKLFF
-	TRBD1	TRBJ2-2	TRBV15	TGTGCCACCACTCGGGACAGGGGGGTCGGGGAGCTGTTTTTT	CATTRDRGVGELFF
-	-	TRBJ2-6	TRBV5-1	TGCGCCAGCAGCCCCGTTCCAGGGTTGGTCCCTGGGGCCAACGTCCTGACTTTC	CASSPVPGLVPGANVLTF
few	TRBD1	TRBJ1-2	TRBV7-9	TGTGCCAGCACTGAGACAGGGGGAGCGGACTATGGCTACACCTTC	CASTETGGADYGYTF
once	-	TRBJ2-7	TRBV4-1	TGCGCCAGCAGCCAAGTTGCGGGAACCTACGAGCAGTACTTC	CASSQVAGTYEQYF
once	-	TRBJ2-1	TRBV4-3	TGCGCCAGCAGCCAAGATAGTGTGGGCCGCTCCTACAATGAGCAGTTCTTC	CASSQDSVGRSYNEQFF
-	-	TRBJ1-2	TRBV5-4	TGTGCCAGCAGCCTGGACCGGGTGTATGGCTACACCTTC	CASSLDRVYGYTF
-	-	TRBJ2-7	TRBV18	TGTGCCAGCTCACCACTCTACAGGGAAAACACCTACGAGCAGTACTTC	CASSPLYRENTYEQYF
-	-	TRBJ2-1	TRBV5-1	TGCGCCAGCAGCTTGGGTGCGGGGAACAATGAGCAGTTCTTC	CASSLGAGNNEQFF
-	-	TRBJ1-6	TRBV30	TGTGCCTGGAGTGCCTGGACAGTTAATTCACCCCTCCACTTT	CAWSAWTVNSPLHF
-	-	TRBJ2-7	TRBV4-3	TGCGCCAGCAGCCAAGATAGCGAGCGGTCCGGCTACGAGCAGTACTTC	CASSQDSERSGYEQYF
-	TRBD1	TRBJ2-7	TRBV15	TGTGCCACCAGCAGGTTTAGCTTGGGACAGATACATTCCTACGAGCAGTACTTC	CATSRFSLGQIHSYEQYF
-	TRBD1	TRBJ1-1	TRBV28	TGTGCCAGCAGTCCCCTTTCGGGACAGGGGTGGAGGACTGAAGCTTTCTTT	CASSPLSGQGWRTEAFF
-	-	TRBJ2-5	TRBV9	TGTGCCAGCAGCGGAGAGCAGGGGTGGGAGACCCAGTACTTC	CASSGEQGWETQYF
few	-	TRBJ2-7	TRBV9	TGTGCCAGCAGCGTAGCCGGGTTGAGCTCCTACGAGCAGTACTTC	CASSVAGLSSYEQYF
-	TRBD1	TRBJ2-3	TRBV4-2	TGTGCCAGCAGCCAAGGAGCACAGGGGCAAAGCACAGATACGCAGTATTTT	CASSQGAQGQSTDTQYF
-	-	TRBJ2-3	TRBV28	TGTGCCAGCAGTTTAGGGCTGGCCCCCGGTACGCAGTATTTT	CASSLGLAPGTQYF
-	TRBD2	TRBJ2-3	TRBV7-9	TGTGCCAGCAGTTTGGGTCTCGCGGGAGGCACAGATACGCAGTATTTT	CASSLGLAGGTDTQYF
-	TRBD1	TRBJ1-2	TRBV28	TGTGCCAGCAGTGACAGGGGTACCGATGGCTACACCTTC	CASSDRGTDGYTF
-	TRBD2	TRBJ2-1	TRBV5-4	TGTGCCAGCAGCTTTAAGCGGGGCTCCTACAATGAGCAGTTCTTC	CASSFKRGSYNEQFF
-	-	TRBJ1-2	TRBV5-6	TGTGCCAGCAGCTTGGGGGCAAGTCTCTATGGCTACACCTTC	CASSLGASLYGYTF
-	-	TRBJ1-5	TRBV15	TGTGCCACCGATAAGAGCCTGAGCAATCAGCCCCAGCATTTT	CATDKSLSNQPQHF
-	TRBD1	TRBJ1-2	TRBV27	TGTGCCAGCAGATCCAGTGGCTCGGGACAGGGCTCGAACTATGGCTACACCTTC	CASRSSGSGQGSNYGYTF
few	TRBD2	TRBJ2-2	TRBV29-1	TGCAGCGCCGATAGCGGGAGAAACACCGGGGAGCTGTTTTTT	CSADSGRNTGELFF
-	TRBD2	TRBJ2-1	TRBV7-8	TGTGCCAGCAGCTTAGCTACGCGGGGGGGCTTTTATGAGCAGTTCTTC	CASSLATRGGFYEQFF
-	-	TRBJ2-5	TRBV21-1	TGTGCCAGCAGGATACCGGGACACGGGGGGGTATTTAAGACCCAGTACTTC	CASRIPGHGGVFKTQYF
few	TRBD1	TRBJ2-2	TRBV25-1	TGTGCCAGCAGGGGGGACAGGGGGCAAACCGGGGAGCTGTTTTTT	CASRGDRGQTGELFF
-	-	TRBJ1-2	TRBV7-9	TGTGCCAGCAGCTTACGGGGATCTAACTATGGCTACACCTTC	CASSLRGSNYGYTF
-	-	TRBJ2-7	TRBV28	TGTGCCAGCAGTTCCGACATACCTCCTTACGAGCAGTACTTC	CASSSDIPPYEQYF
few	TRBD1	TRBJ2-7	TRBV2	TGTGCCAGCAGCGCCGGGACAGGGTCCTACGAGCAGTACTTC	CASSAGTGSYEQYF
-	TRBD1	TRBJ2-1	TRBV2	TGTGCCAGCAGCCTCGCGACAGGGGGCGCCCTCCGGGAGCAGTTCTTC	CASSLATGGALREQFF
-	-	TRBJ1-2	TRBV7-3	TGTGCCAGCAGCTCCCGGGGTGTAACTAACTATGGCTACACCTTC	CASSSRGVTNYGYTF
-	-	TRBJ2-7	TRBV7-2	TGTGCCAGCAGCCCCAGCCAGGGTCCCTACGAGCAGTACTTC	CASSPSQGPYEQYF
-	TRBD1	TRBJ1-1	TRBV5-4	TGTGCCAGCAGCGTGACAGGGGGTTTGAACACTGAAGCTTTCTTT	CASSVTGGLNTEAFF
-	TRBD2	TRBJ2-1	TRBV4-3	TGCGCCAGCAGCCAAGAGCGGGGGGACCTTAATGAGCAGTTCTTC	CASSQERGDLNEQFF
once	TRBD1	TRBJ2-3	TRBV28	TGTGCCAGCGACAGGGAAGGCACAGATACGCAGTATTTT	CASDREGTDTQYF
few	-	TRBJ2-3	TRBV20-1	TGCAGTGCTCCCCTGAGCGCAACGCAGTATTTT	CSAPLSATQYF
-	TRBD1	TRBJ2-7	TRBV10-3	TGTGCCATCAGTTATTCGGGACAGGGGGACTCCTACGAGCAGTACTTC	CAISYSGQGDSYEQYF
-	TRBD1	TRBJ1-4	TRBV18	TGTGCCAGCTCACCCCTTGGGAAGGGGGCAAATGAAAAACTGTTTTTT	CASSPLGKGANEKLFF
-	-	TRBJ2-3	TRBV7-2	TGTGCCAGCAGCTCCCCGCGCAGCACAGATACGCAGTATTTT	CASSSPRSTDTQYF
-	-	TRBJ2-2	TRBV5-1	TGCGCCAGCAGCGTCGTGCAGGACACCGGGGAGCTGTTTTTT	CASSVVQDTGELFF
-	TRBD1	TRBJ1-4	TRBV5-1	TGCGCCAGCAGCCCCGGGACAGGGAATGAAAAACTGTTTTTT	CASSPGTGNEKLFF